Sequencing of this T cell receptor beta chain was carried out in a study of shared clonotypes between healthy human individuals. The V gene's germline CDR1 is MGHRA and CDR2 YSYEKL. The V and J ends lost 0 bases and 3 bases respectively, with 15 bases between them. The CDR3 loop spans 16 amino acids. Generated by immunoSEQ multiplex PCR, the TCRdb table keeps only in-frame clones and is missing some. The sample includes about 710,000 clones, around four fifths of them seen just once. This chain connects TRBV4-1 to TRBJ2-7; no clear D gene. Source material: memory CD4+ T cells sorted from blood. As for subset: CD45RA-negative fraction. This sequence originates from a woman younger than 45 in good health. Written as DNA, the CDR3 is TGCGCCAGCAGCCAAGAAACATTGAACAATTTCTACGAGCAGTACTTC. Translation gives CASSQETLNNFYEQYF.